This T cell receptor (beta chain) was captured by sequencing in a study of cytomegalovirus exposure and HLA in healthy donors. V lost 7 bases and J 7 bases, leaving 8 bases between the germline ends. CDR1 and CDR2 (germline): MGHDK, SYGVNS. The CDR3 spans 11 residues. Findings and caveats of the study: Most TCR beta V segments were productive about 87% or about 30% of the time in an earlier analysis. Among donors in an Asian-associated ancestry cluster, a later analysis reportedly found fewer N-insertions than the roughly 700-donor mean.

About this clone: What it binds is unknown.

With 60 Vbeta and 13 Jbeta primers, the PCR was carried out. Profiled with immunoSEQ multiplex PCR; TCRdb holds only in-frame clones, not every one. Of around 100,000 clones listed, roughly 80% are singletons. Sequencing was carried out using PBMCs. This clonotype was sampled from a male donor in good health and CMV-seropositive. The gene calls are TRBV25-1 and TRBJ2-1, with D unclear. In DNA, the CDR3 is TGTGCCAGCACCCTCTCGAATGAGCAGTTCTTC. Protein: CASTLSNEQFF.